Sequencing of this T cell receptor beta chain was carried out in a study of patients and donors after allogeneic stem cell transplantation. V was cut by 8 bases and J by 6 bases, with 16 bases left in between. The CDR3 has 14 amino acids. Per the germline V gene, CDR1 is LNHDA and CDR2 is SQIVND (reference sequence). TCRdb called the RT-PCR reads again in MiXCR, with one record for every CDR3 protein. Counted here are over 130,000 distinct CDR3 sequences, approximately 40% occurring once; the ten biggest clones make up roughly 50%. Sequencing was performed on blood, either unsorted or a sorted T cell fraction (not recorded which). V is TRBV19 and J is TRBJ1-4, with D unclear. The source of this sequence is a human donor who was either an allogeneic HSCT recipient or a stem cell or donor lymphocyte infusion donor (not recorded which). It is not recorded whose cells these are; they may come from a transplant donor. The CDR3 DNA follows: TGTGCCAGTGGGAATGGCCACTGGGATGAAAAACTGTTTTTT. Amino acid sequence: CASGNGHWDEKLFF.